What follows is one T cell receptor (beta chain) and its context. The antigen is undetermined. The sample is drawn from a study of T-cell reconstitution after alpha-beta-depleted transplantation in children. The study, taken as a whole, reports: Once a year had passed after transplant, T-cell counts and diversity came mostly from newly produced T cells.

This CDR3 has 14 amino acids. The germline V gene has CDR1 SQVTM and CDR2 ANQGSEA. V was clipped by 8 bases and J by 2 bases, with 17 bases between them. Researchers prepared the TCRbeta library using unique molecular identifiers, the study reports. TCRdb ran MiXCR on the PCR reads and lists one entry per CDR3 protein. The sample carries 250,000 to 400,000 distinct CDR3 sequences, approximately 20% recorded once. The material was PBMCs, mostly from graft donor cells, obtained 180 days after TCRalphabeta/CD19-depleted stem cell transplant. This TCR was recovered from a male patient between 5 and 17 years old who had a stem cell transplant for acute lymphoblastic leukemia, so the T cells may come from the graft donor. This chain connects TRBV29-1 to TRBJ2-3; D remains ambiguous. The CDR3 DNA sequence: TGCAGCTCTGGGTGGGCGGTAAACACAGATACGCAGTATTTT. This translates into CSSGWAVNTDTQYF.